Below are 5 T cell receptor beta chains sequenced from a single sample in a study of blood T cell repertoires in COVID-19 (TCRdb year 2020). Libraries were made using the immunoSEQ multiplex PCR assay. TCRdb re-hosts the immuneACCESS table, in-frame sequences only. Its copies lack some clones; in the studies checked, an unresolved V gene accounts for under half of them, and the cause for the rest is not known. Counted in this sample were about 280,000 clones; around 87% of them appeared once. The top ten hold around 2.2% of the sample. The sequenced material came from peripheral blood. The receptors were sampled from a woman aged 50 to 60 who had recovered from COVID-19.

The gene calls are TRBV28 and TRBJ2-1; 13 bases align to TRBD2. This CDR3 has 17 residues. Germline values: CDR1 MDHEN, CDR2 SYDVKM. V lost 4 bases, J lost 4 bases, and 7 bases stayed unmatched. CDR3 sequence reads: CASSSTSGRPVYNEQFF. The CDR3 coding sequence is TGTGCCAGCAGTTCGACTAGCGGGAGGCCCGTTTACAATGAGCAGTTCTTC.

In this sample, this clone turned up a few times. CDR3 coding DNA: TGTGCCAGCAGCTCAAGTCCGGGACACAATCAGCCCCAGCATTTT. This gives the protein CASSSSPGHNQPQHF. This chain connects TRBV7-2 to TRBJ1-5; D possibly corresponds to TRBD1 (6 bases). Trimming took 4 bases from V and 3 from J, leaving 13 bases between them. Germline V CDR1 and CDR2: SGHTA, FQGNSA. The CDR3 consists of 15 residues. Full variable domain (remainder filled in from reference TRBV7-2 and TRBJ1-5): GAGVSQSPSNKVTEKGKDVELRCDPISGHTALYWYRQSLGQGLEFLIYFQGNSAPDKSGLPSDRFSAERTGGSVSTLTIQRTQQEDSAVYLCASSSSPGHNQPQHFGDGTRLSIL.

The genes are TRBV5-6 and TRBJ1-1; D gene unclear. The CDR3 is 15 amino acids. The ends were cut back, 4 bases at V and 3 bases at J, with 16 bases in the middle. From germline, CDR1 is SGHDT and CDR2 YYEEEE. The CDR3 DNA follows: TGTGCCAGCAGCGAAACTAACCGGGTCTACACTGAAGCTTTCTTT. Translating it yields CASSETNRVYTEAFF. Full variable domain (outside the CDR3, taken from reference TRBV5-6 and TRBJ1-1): DAGVTQSPTHLIKTRGQQVTLRCSPKSGHDTVSWYQQALGQGPQFIFQYYEEEERQRGNFPDRFSGHQFPNYSSELNVNALLLGDSALYLCASSETNRVYTEAFFGQGTRLTVV.

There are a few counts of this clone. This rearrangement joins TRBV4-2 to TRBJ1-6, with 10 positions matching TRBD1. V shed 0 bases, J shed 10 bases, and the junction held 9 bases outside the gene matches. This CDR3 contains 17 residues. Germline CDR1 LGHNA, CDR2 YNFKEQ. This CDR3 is CASSQEADRGRESPLHF. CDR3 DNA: TGTGCCAGCAGCCAAGAAGCTGACAGGGGGCGAGAATCACCCCTCCACTTT.

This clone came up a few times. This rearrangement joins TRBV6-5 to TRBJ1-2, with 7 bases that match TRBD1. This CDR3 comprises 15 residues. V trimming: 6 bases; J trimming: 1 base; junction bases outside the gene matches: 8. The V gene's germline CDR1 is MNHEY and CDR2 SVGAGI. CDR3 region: CASRGQQGINYGYTF. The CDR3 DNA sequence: TGTGCCAGCAGGGGACAACAGGGGATTAACTATGGCTACACCTTC.